Listed below are T cell receptor beta chains from one sample, sequenced in a study of blood T cell repertoires in COVID-19. Method: immunoSEQ multiplex PCR; TCRdb's copy keeps in-frame clones and lacks some. The table has approximately 180,000 clones, roughly three quarters seen once. The source material was PBMCs or T cells enriched from blood (not recorded which). The receptors derive from a woman between 50 and 59 years old with acute COVID-19. The CDR3 runs from the conserved cysteine through the conserved F or W. D genes are given only for firm matches. The size of a clone is reported for some rows only, either as once, few or many, or as a class for expanded clones.

v_gene	j_gene	abundance	d_gene	CDR3aa	CDR3nt
TRBV24-1	TRBJ2-5	-	TRBD2	CATSDPPRTSGGETQYF	TGTGCCACCAGTGACCCGCCTCGGACTAGCGGGGGGGAGACCCAGTACTTC
TRBV5-8	TRBJ2-3	once	TRBD2	CASSPGLAVTLDTQYF	TGTGCCAGCAGCCCCGGACTAGCGGTAACGTTGGATACGCAGTATTTT
TRBV15	TRBJ2-1	-	-	CATSRTYSAYNEQFF	TGTGCCACCAGCAGAACCTATAGCGCCTACAATGAGCAGTTCTTC
TRBV19	TRBJ2-1	-	TRBD1	CASSDRGTYNEQFF	TGTGCCAGTAGTGACAGGGGCACCTACAATGAGCAGTTCTTC
TRBV27	TRBJ2-3	-	TRBD2	CASSFVPSGGKGDTQYF	TGTGCCAGCAGTTTTGTTCCTAGCGGGGGGAAGGGAGATACGCAGTATTTT
TRBV18	TRBJ2-3	-	-	CASSPLPGPPDGGAPADTQYF	TGTGCCAGCTCACCACTACCGGGCCCGCCCGATGGGGGGGCCCCCGCAGATACGCAGTATTTT
TRBV27	TRBJ2-5	-	-	CASSFLQETQYF	TGTGCCAGCAGTTTCCTCCAAGAGACCCAGTACTTC
TRBV3-1/TRBV3-2	TRBJ1-2	-	TRBD1	CASSQIRTGPYTF	TGTGCCAGCAGCCAGATTCGGACAGGGCCTTACACCTTC
TRBV2	TRBJ1-6	-	-	CASTKPRGGPYNSPLHF	TGTGCCAGCACCAAACCGAGGGGGGGGCCTTATAATTCACCCCTCCACTTT
TRBV5-4	TRBJ1-2	few	TRBD1	CASSSGQLNYGYTF	TGTGCCAGCAGCTCGGGACAGCTAAACTATGGCTACACCTTC
TRBV7-9	TRBJ2-3	-	TRBD2	CASTPDPGGTSDTQYF	TGTGCCAGCACCCCTGACCCGGGGGGGACCTCAGATACGCAGTATTTT
TRBV28	TRBJ1-1	-	-	CASSFRAGHVTEAFF	TGTGCCAGCAGTTTTCGGGCAGGGCATGTCACTGAAGCTTTCTTT
TRBV9	TRBJ2-3	-	TRBD2	CASSVGGLAGATDTQYF	TGTGCCAGCAGCGTAGGCGGACTAGCGGGGGCCACAGATACGCAGTATTTT
TRBV4-3	TRBJ1-6	-	-	CASSQHRENNSPLHF	TGCGCCAGCAGCCAACACAGGGAGAATAATTCACCCCTCCACTTT
TRBV6-5	TRBJ2-4	-	-	CVSRSAAGSVNIQYF	TGTGTCAGCAGAAGTGCGGCAGGGTCGGTAAACATTCAGTACTTC
TRBV6-5	TRBJ1-2	-	TRBD1	CASRDTGGHYGYTF	TGTGCCAGCAGAGATACAGGGGGCCACTATGGCTACACCTTC